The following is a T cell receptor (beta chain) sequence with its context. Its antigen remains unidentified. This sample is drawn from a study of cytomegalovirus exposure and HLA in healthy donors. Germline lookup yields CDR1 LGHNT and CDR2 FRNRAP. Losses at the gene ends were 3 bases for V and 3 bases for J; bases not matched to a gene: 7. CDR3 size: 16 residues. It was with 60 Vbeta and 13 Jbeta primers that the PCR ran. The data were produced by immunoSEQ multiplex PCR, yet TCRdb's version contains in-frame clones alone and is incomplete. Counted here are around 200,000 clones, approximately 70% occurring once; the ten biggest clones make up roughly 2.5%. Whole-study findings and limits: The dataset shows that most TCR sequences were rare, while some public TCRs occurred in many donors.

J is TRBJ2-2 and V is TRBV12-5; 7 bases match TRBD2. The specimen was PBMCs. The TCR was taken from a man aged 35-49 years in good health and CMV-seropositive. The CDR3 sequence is CASGFLERGDTGELFF. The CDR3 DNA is TGTGCTAGTGGTTTTCTGGAGCGGGGCGACACCGGGGAGCTGTTTTTT.